Shown below are 9 T cell receptor beta chains from a single sample sequenced in a study of blood T cell repertoires in COVID-19 (dated by TCRdb to about 2020). Preparation of the library involved the immunoSEQ multiplex PCR assay. The source is immuneACCESS, and TCRdb retained only in-frame sequences with V and J called. Part of the clones is not carried over; for the studies checked, unresolved V genes explain less than half of this, and the remainder is unexplained. The sample table holds over 450,000 clones, of which 85% to 90% were seen once. The biggest ten clones account for less than 9.5% of the sample. Sequenced material: peripheral blood. The receptors shown here come from a woman between 50 and 59 years old with COVID-19, enrolled during active disease.

V usage is TRBV11-2 and J usage is TRBJ1-4, with 7 bases aligning to TRBD1. Per germline, CDR1 SGHAT and CDR2 FQNNGV. The CDR3 consists of 14 residues. V lost 3 bases, J lost 2 bases, and 0 bases stayed unmatched. The CDR3 DNA reads as TGTGCCAGCAGCTTGACAGGGACTAATGAAAAACTGTTTTTT. Encoded protein: CASSLTGTNEKLFF.

The J gene is TRBJ1-1, the V gene TRBV6-5; D is unresolved. Trimming left V 7 bases short and J 1 base short, with 13 bases between. Germline lookup yields CDR1 MNHEY and CDR2 SVGAGI. CDR3 length: 14 residues. The CDR3 coding sequence is TGTGCCAGCACCTTTGCTCCGGGGAACACTGAAGCTTTCTTT. Amino acid sequence: CASTFAPGNTEAFF.

The chain is built from TRBV6-5 and TRBJ2-1, with a tentative D call TRBD2 (6 bases). The CDR3 has 15 amino acids. The V end was cut by 8 bases, the J end by 0 bases, with 14 bases between. CDR1 is MNHEY, CDR2 SVGAGI, per germline. The CDR3 nucleotides read TGTGCCAGCCTCTCTGTGGGGGGCTCCTACAATGAGCAGTTCTTC. It is translated as CASLSVGGSYNEQFF.

The V and J genes are TRBV2 and TRBJ1-6; D is undetermined. Per germline, CDR1 SNHLY and CDR2 FYNNEI. The V and J ends lost 8 bases and 6 bases respectively, with 17 bases between them. There are 15 residues in the CDR3. This chain's CDR3 is CASRQRTSSNSPLHF. CDR3 nucleotides: TGTGCCAGCCGTCAGAGAACTAGCTCTAATTCACCCCTCCACTTT.

The chain is built from TRBV3-1 (or the pseudogene TRBV3-2) and TRBJ1-3; D may be TRBD1 (5 bases). V lost 1 base to trimming and J lost 0 bases, with 7 bases between them. Germline CDR1 reads LGHDT; CDR2 reads YNNKEL (reference sequence). The CDR3 runs 15 residues. The CDR3 coding sequence is TGTGCCAGCAGCCAAGCCGGGGGCTCTGGAAACACCATATATTTT. Protein product: CASSQAGGSGNTIYF.

The chain combines TRBV18 with TRBJ1-2; D is perhaps TRBD1 (5 bases). V was cut by 3 bases and J by 6 bases, with 17 bases left in between. CDR1 is KGHSH and CDR2 is LQKENI in the germline V gene. The CDR3 contains 15 residues. CDR3 nucleotide sequence: TGTGCCAGCTCACCGACTAGGGGACGTGAGGATGGCTACACCTTC. It is translated as CASSPTRGREDGYTF.

V and J are TRBV28 and TRBJ1-1; a possible D gene is TRBD1 (5 bases). There are 16 residues in the CDR3. Deletions cut 3 bases from V and 3 bases from J, with 17 bases between. Germline lookup yields CDR1 MDHEN and CDR2 SYDVKM. CDR3 amino acids: CASSFERLLGHTEAFF. CDR3 nucleotide sequence: TGTGCCAGCAGTTTCGAACGGCTTTTGGGGCACACTGAAGCTTTCTTT.

V is TRBV5-1 and J is TRBJ1-2; tentative D call: TRBD1 (5 bases). V shed 4 bases and J shed 3 bases, with 19 bases lying between them. Germline V lookup: CDR1 SGHRS, CDR2 YFSETQ. The CDR3 length is 16 residues. For the CDR3, the DNA is TGCGCCAGCAGCCTAGGGGCGGCCCCCAGGGACTATGGCTACACCTTC. Amino acids: CASSLGAAPRDYGYTF.

This chain connects TRBV30 to TRBJ2-7; unclear D gene. The CDR3 loop spans 12 amino acids. The V end lost 6 bases, the J end lost 1 base, and 10 bases lay between the germline ends. Germline V gene sequence: CDR1 GTSNPN, CDR2 SVGIG (reference sequence). The CDR3 bases are TGTGCCTGTAAGAACAGTTCCTACGAGCAGTACTTC. It specifies CACKNSSYEQYF.